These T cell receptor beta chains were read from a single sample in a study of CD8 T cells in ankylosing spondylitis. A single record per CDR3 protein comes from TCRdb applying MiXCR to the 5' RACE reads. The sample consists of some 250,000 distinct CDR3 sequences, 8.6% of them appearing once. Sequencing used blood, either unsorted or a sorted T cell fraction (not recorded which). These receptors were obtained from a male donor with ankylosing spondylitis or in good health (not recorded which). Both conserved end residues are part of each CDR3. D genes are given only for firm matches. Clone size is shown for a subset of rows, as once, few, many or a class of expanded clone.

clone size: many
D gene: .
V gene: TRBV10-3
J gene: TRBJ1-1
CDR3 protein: CAISDGRDTEAFF
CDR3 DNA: TGTGCCATCAGTGACGGGAGGGACACTGAAGCTTTCTTT

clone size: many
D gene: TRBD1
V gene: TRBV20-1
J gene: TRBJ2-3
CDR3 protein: CSAPDRGTSTDTQYF
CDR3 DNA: TGCAGTGCACCGGACAGGGGCACTAGCACAGATACGCAGTATTTT

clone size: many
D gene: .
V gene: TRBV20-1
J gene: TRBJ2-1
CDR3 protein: CSARAREAYNEQFF
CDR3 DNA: TGCAGTGCCCGAGCCAGGGAAGCCTACAATGAGCAGTTCTTC

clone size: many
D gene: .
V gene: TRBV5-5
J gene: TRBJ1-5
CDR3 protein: CASSLGEEAQPQHF
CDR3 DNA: TGTGCCAGCAGCTTGGGGGAGGAAGCTCAGCCCCAGCATTTT

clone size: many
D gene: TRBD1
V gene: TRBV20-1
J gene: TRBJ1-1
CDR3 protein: CSADTGGPGTFF
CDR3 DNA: TGCAGTGCTGATACAGGGGGCCCGGGCACTTTCTTT

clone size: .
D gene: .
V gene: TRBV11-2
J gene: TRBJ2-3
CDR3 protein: CASSLGAGALADTQYF
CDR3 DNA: TGTGCCAGCAGCTTAGGGGCGGGGGCCCTTGCAGATACGCAGTATTTT

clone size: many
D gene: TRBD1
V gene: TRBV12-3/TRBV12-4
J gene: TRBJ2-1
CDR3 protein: CASSLRLTGGNEQFF
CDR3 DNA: TGTGCCAGCAGTTTGAGACTAACAGGGGGCAATGAGCAGTTCTTC

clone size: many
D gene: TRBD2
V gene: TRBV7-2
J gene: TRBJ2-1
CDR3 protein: CASSLEVAGKKNEQFF
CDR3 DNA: TGTGCCAGCAGCTTAGAGGTAGCGGGAAAGAAGAATGAGCAGTTCTTC

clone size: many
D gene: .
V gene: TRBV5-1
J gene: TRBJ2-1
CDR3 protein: CASSLVGGGSYNEQFF
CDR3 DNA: TGCGCCAGCAGCTTGGTTGGAGGGGGCTCCTACAATGAGCAGTTCTTC

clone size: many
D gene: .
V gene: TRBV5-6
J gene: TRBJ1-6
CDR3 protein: CASSLVERRINSPLHF
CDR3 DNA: TGTGCCAGCAGCTTGGTAGAGAGAAGGATTAATTCACCCCTCCACTTT

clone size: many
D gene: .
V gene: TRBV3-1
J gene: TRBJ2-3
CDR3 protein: CASSHLGGRSGQDTQYF
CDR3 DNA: TGTGCCAGCAGCCATCTAGGAGGACGGTCCGGGCAAGATACGCAGTATTTT

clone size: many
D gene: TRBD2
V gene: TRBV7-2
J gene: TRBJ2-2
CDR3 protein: CASSSAGGGTGELFF
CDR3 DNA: TGTGCCAGCAGCTCGGCGGGGGGTGGGACCGGGGAGCTGTTTTTT

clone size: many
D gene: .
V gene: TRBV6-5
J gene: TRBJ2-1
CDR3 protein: CAAGEVTNEQFF
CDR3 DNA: TGTGCCGCCGGCGAGGTGACGAATGAGCAGTTCTTC

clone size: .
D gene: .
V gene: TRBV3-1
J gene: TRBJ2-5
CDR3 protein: CASSQDEYGDATQYF
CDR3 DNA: TGTGCCAGCAGCCAAGATGAGTATGGTGACGCGACCCAGTACTTC

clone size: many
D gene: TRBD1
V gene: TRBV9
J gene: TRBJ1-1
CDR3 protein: CASSPDRGSAMNTEAFF
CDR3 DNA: TGTGCCAGCAGCCCCGACAGGGGATCTGCTATGAACACTGAAGCTTTCTTT

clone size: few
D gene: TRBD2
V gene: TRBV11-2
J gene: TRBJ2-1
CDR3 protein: CASSHIETSGRKHNEQFF
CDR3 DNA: TGTGCCAGCAGCCATATAGAGACTAGCGGGAGGAAACACAATGAGCAGTTCTTC

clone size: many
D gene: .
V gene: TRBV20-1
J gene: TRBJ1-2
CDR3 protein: CSATGHLGNYGYTF
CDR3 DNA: TGCAGTGCTACGGGACATTTGGGAAACTATGGCTACACCTTC

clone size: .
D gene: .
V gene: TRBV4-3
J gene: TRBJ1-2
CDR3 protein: CASSQEMANYGYTF
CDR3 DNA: TGCGCCAGCAGCCAAGAGATGGCGAACTATGGCTACACCTTC

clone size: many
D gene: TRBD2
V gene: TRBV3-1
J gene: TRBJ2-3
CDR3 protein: CASSQDPSGRAGDTQYF
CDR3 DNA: TGTGCCAGCAGCCAAGATCCTAGCGGGAGGGCCGGAGATACGCAGTATTTT

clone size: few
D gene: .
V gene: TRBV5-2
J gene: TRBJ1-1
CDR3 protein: CAMGPPTLNTEAFF
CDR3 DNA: TGTGCCATGGGCCCCCCGACCCTCAACACTGAAGCTTTCTTT

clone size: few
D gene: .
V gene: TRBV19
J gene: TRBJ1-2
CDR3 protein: CASSPVISDGYTF
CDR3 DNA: TGTGCCAGTAGTCCCGTCATTTCGGATGGCTACACCTTC

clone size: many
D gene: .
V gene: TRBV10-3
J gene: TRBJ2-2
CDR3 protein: CAISPSGGQNTGELFF
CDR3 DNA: TGTGCCATCAGTCCATCCGGGGGACAGAACACCGGGGAGCTGTTTTTT

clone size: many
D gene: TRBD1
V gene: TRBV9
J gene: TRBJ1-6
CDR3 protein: CASSGGPGTDNSPLHF
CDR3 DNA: TGTGCCAGCAGCGGGGGGCCCGGGACAGATAATTCACCCCTCCACTTT

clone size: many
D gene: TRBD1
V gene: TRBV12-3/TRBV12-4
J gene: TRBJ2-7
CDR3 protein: CASSLGDSTFSYEQYF
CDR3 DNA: TGTGCCAGCAGTTTAGGGGACAGCACTTTCTCCTACGAGCAGTACTTC

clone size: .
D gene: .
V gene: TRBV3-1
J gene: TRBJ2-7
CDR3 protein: CASTQDGGPSYEQYF
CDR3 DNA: TGTGCCAGCACCCAAGACGGGGGGCCCTCCTACGAGCAGTACTTC

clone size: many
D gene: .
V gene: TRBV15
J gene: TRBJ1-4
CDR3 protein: CATSRFGTTNEKLFF
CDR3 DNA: TGTGCCACCAGCAGATTCGGGACAACTAATGAAAAACTGTTTTTT

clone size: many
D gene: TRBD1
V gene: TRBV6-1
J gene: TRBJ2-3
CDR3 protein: CASSVNRGGGDTQYF
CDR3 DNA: TGTGCCAGCAGTGTAAACAGGGGCGGAGGAGATACGCAGTATTTT

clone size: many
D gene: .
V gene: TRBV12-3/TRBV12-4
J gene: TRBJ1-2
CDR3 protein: CASSRGGQNYGYTF
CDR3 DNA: TGTGCCAGCAGTCGGGGAGGGCAGAACTATGGCTACACCTTC

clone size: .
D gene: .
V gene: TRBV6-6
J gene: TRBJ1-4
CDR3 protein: CASSQTGEKLFF
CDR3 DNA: TGTGCCAGCAGCCAGACTGGTGAAAAACTGTTTTTT

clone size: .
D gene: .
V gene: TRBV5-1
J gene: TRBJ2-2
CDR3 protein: CASSPTSPTNTGELFF
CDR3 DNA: TGCGCCAGCAGCCCAACGAGCCCTACGAACACCGGGGAGCTGTTTTTT

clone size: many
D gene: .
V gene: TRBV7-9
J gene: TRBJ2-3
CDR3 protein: CASSFEAGHATQYF
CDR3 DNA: TGTGCCAGCAGCTTCGAGGCGGGGCACGCTACGCAGTATTTT

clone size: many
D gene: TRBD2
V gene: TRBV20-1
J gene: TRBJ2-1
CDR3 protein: CSAAGLAGGYYNEQFF
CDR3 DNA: TGCAGTGCTGCCGGACTAGCGGGAGGCTACTACAATGAGCAGTTCTTC

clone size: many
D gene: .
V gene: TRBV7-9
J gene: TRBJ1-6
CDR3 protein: CASSARSIVPLHF
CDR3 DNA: TGTGCCAGCAGCGCTAGGTCCATCGTGCCCCTCCACTTT

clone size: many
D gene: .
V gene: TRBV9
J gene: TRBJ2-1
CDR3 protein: CASSPLSGVGYNEQFF
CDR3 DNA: TGTGCCAGCAGCCCATTATCGGGAGTAGGGTACAATGAGCAGTTCTTC